This TCR beta chain was captured by sequencing in a study of response to subunit inactivated influenza vaccine. Study-level results: A suggestion made by the authors is that each seasonal influenza vaccination recruits few new T cells.

Turning to this clonotype: The target antigen is unknown. A much larger clone is a single base away; this may be a read error. Given the absence of the conserved phenylalanine or tryptophan at the CDR3 end, a read error is likely.

MiXCR, run by TCRdb on the RT-PCR reads, gives a single entry per CDR3 protein. In the table there are around 710,000 distinct CDR3 sequences, about 15% of which are singletons. Germline CDR1 reads SQVTM; CDR2 reads ANQGSEA. The CDR3 runs to 14 residues. Trimming took 0 bases from V and 7 from J, leaving 16 bases between them. This receptor was taken from a man aged 45 to 65 who received an inactivated influenza vaccine. This rearrangement joins TRBV29-1 to TRBJ2-7; the D call may be TRBD1 or TRBD2 (6 bases each). The sample here was PBMCs from blood, taken less than 15 days before vaccination. For the CDR3, the DNA is TGCAGCGTTGAAGATCGGAGGGGGGCGGGGGAGCAGTACTAC. This gives the protein CSVEDRRGAGEQYY.